A single sample gave rise to the 27 T cell receptor beta chains below, sequenced in a study of cytomegalovirus exposure and HLA in healthy donors. The assay was immunoSEQ multiplex PCR, and TCRdb's table has in-frame clones only and misses some. The table lists under 200,000 clones, 89% of them singletons, with 4% to 5% in the top ten. What was sequenced was PBMCs. The source of these receptors is a man aged 18 to 30 in good health and CMV-seropositive.

The gene calls are TRBV5-4 and TRBJ1-2; D call uncertain. V was shortened by 2 bases and J by 8 bases, with 16 bases between the two germline ends. The CDR3 runs to 14 residues. The germline gives CDR1 SGHNT, CDR2 YYREEE (reference sequence). The CDR3 bases are TGTGCCAGCAGCTTCGAATCGGGGTTATGGGGCTACACCTTC. This gives the protein CASSFESGLWGYTF.

This clone occurred once. The chain couples TRBV9 to TRBJ2-3; D possibly corresponds to TRBD2 (6 bases). Germline CDR1 reads SGDLS; CDR2 reads YYNGEE. The CDR3 covers 15 residues. V lost 0 bases to trimming and J lost 5 bases, with 13 bases between them. For the CDR3, the DNA is TGTGCCAGCAGCGTAGCTACTTGGGGGGAAGATACGCAGTATTTT. This codes for CASSVATWGEDTQYF.

J is TRBJ1-2 and V is TRBV7-8; D is undetermined. Germline V gene sequence: CDR1 SGHVS, CDR2 FQNEAQ. This CDR3 is 14 amino acids long. Trimming removed 1 base at V and 4 bases at J, with 10 bases between. The CDR3 sequence: CASSLEERVYGYTF. The CDR3 region has the DNA TGTGCCAGCAGCTTAGAGGAGAGGGTCTATGGCTACACCTTC.

V is TRBV9 and J is TRBJ2-7, with 9 bases that match TRBD1. The CDR3 extends over 15 amino acids. The germline V gene has CDR1 SGDLS and CDR2 YYNGEE. The trim removed 5 bases at V and 5 bases at J, leaving 11 bases unmatched. For the CDR3, the DNA is TGTGCCAGCAGTGCCCTTGGACAGGGGCTAGACGAGCAGTACTTC. Translated: CASSALGQGLDEQYF.

This clone appeared a single time. The rearrangement joins TRBV29-1 to TRBJ2-1; 9 nucleotides line up with TRBD1. This CDR3 comprises 15 residues. Trimming removed 6 bases from V and 3 bases from J; junction bases left unmatched: 9. Germline CDR1 reads SQVTM; CDR2 reads ANQGSEA. The CDR3 DNA follows: TGCAGCGTCAAAGTACAGGGGGCGAACTACAATGAGCAGTTCTTC. Translated: CSVKVQGANYNEQFF.

The V call is TRBV10-3, the J call TRBJ2-3; tentative D call: TRBD1 (5 bases). CDR3 length equals 13 residues. The V and J ends lost 6 bases and 2 bases respectively, with 9 bases between them. The V gene's germline CDR1 is ENHRY and CDR2 SYGVKD. In nucleotides, the CDR3 is TGTGCCATCAGGGGGCGAGACACAGATACGCAGTATTTT. Protein: CAIRGRDTDTQYF.

This chain connects TRBV10-3 to TRBJ2-1; the match to TRBD2 covers 7 bases. The J segment lost 7 bases and the V segment lost 10 bases, leaving 22 bases of the junction unmatched. Germline V lookup: CDR1 ENHRY, CDR2 SYGVKD. CDR3 size: 17 residues. The CDR3 loop is CATAKSLLGEGLNEQFF. CDR3 coding DNA: TGTGCCACTGCAAAATCTCTTTTGGGGGAGGGCCTAAATGAGCAGTTCTTC.

The V call is TRBV9, the J call TRBJ2-3, with 11 bases fitting TRBD2. This CDR3 is 15 amino acids long. The germline V gene has CDR1 SGDLS and CDR2 YYNGEE. J lost 0 bases, V lost 5 bases, and 2 bases had no gene match. CDR3: CASSSGRVSTDTQYF. CDR3 nucleotides: TGTGCCAGCAGTAGCGGGAGGGTGAGCACAGATACGCAGTATTTT. Together with reference TRBV9 and TRBJ2-3, the CDR3 gives the full variable domain: DSGVTQTPKHLITATGQRVTLRCSPRSGDLSVYWYQQSLDQGLQFLIQYYNGEERAKGNILERFSAQQFPDLHSELNLSSLELGDSALYFCASSSGRVSTDTQYFGPGTRLTVL.

The gene calls are TRBV9 and TRBJ1-5; D uncertain. CDR3 size: 14 residues. V lost 2 bases, J lost 5 bases, and 11 bases lay in between. Germline V gene sequence: CDR1 SGDLS, CDR2 YYNGEE. The CDR3 region is CASSVGPSDQPQHF. DNA for the CDR3: TGTGCCAGCAGCGTCGGTCCGTCTGATCAGCCCCAGCATTTT.

V is TRBV5-1 and J is TRBJ2-3; 9 bases line up with TRBD2. The CDR3 has 17 amino acids. Germline-derived CDR1 and CDR2 are SGHRS and YFSETQ. Trimming removed 4 bases from V and 0 bases from J; junction bases left unmatched: 9. The CDR3 DNA reads TGCGCCAGCAGCCTAATACCGGGACTAGCTAGCACAGATACGCAGTATTTT. Amino acid sequence: CASSLIPGLASTDTQYF.

This chain joins TRBV11-3 and TRBJ1-4; 9 bases fit TRBD1. V lost 5 bases to trimming and J lost 5 bases; unmatched junction nucleotides: 6. CDR1 is SGHNT and CDR2 is YENEEA in the germline V gene. This CDR3 is 15 amino acids long. CDR3 nucleotides: TGTGCCAGCAGCGTAACAGGGGGCATGAATGAAAAACTGTTTTTT. Amino acids: CASSVTGGMNEKLFF.

The chain joins TRBV28 to TRBJ1-5; TRBD1 is a possible D gene (5 bases). The V end lost 3 bases, the J end lost 4 bases, and 19 bases lay between the germline ends. This CDR3 contains 17 residues. Per germline, CDR1 MDHEN and CDR2 SYDVKM. CDR3 residues: CASSFRLGQGLNQPQHF. The DNA of the CDR3 is TGTGCCAGCAGTTTCCGGCTCGGGCAGGGACTGAATCAGCCCCAGCATTTT. Using reference TRBV28 and TRBJ1-5 for the parts outside the CDR3, the full variable domain is DVKVTQSSRYLVKRTGEKVFLECVQDMDHENMFWYRQDPGLGLRLIYFSYDVKMKEKGDIPEGYSVSREKKERFSLILESASTNQTSMYLCASSFRLGQGLNQPQHFGDGTRLSIL.

The chain employs TRBV4-1 and TRBJ1-2; D gene ambiguous. Germline V gene sequence: CDR1 MGHRA, CDR2 YSYEKL. This CDR3 region has 14 residues. V was trimmed by 4 bases and J by 0 bases, leaving 9 bases between them. CDR3: CASSPGNANYGYTF. The CDR3 nucleotides read TGCGCCAGCAGCCCAGGCAACGCTAACTATGGCTACACCTTC.

The chain joins TRBV19 to TRBJ2-7; perhaps TRBD2 as D (5 bases). The CDR3 has 14 amino acids. With 3 bases removed from V and 4 bases from J, the gap between germline ends came to 13 bases. Germline assignment: CDR1 LNHDA and CDR2 SQIVND (reference sequence). CDR3 loop: CASSIGSAEYEQYF. DNA for the CDR3: TGTGCCAGTAGTATCGGCTCAGCGGAATACGAGCAGTACTTC.

This chain links TRBV5-1 with TRBJ2-7; 10 bases match TRBD2. Germline V gene sequence: CDR1 SGHRS, CDR2 YFSETQ. Trimming at V came to 2 bases and at J to 6 bases, leaving 11 bases not matched to a gene. The CDR3 covers 16 residues. The CDR3 DNA reads as TGCGCCAGCAGCTTCGCCGCGACTAGCGGGTACAGCGAGCAGTACTTC. Translating gives CASSFAATSGYSEQYF.

The chain employs TRBV5-1 and TRBJ2-7; 8 bases line up with TRBD1. Germline values: CDR1 SGHRS, CDR2 YFSETQ. CDR3 length: 13 amino acids. The V gene end was trimmed by 7 bases and the J gene end by 2 bases; junction bases not matched to a gene: 5. CDR3 in amino acids: CASGTGGTYEQYF. In nucleotides, the CDR3 is TGCGCCAGCGGAACAGGGGGGACCTACGAGCAGTACTTC.

V usage is TRBV4-1 and J usage is TRBJ1-2, with TRBD1 matching over 12 bases. CDR3 size: 16 residues. Germline values: CDR1 MGHRA, CDR2 YSYEKL. The J segment lost 8 bases and the V segment lost 0 bases, leaving 7 bases of the junction unmatched. This CDR3 is CASSQDKGQGASGYTF. The CDR3 region has the DNA TGCGCCAGCAGCCAAGATAAGGGACAGGGGGCGAGCGGCTACACCTTC.

This chain uses TRBV5-1 with TRBJ1-2, with D maybe TRBD1 (6 bases). V gave up 4 bases and J gave up 4 bases, with 17 bases separating them. CDR1 SGHRS and CDR2 YFSETQ come from the germline V gene. The CDR3 runs 15 residues. DNA of the CDR3: TGCGCCAGCAGCCGAGGAACAGGGAAGAGCTATGGCTACACCTTC. Amino acid sequence: CASSRGTGKSYGYTF.

This rearrangement joins TRBV28 to TRBJ1-2; possible D gene TRBD1, 5 bases. The germline gives CDR1 MDHEN, CDR2 SYDVKM. Trimming cost V 5 bases and J 9 bases, with 19 bases left between them. The CDR3 is 14 residues long. The CDR3 spells CASSNRGILLRYTF. The CDR3 DNA reads TGTGCCAGCAGTAACCGGGGGATCCTTTTGCGCTACACCTTC.

V is TRBV2 and J is TRBJ1-1; D is ambiguous. The CDR3 length is 14 residues. With 0 bases removed from V and 1 base from J, the gap between germline ends came to 6 bases. The V gene's germline CDR1 is SNHLY and CDR2 FYNNEI. The chain's CDR3 is CASSEAASNTEAFF. For the CDR3, the DNA is TGTGCCAGCAGTGAAGCCGCGTCGAACACTGAAGCTTTCTTT.

This clone appeared a single time. The chain carries TRBV7-9 and TRBJ2-7; TRBD1 matches at 10 bases. V trimming: 5 bases; J trimming: 10 bases; junction bases outside the gene matches: 8. The CDR3 is 13 amino acids. Germline assignment: CDR1 SEHNR and CDR2 FQNEAQ (reference sequence). The CDR3, as DNA: TGTGCCAGCAGCACGACAGGGGGCGCTTCTCAGTACTTC. This sequence encodes CASSTTGGASQYF. Full variable domain (remainder filled in from reference TRBV7-9 and TRBJ2-7): DTGVSQNPRHKITKRGQNVTFRCDPISEHNRLYWYRQTLGQGPEFLTYFQNEAQLEKSRLLSDRFSAERPKGSFSTLEIQRTEQGDSAMYLCASSTTGGASQYFGPGTRLTVT.

Of note for this clone: The same CDR3 arises from other DNA sequences in this sample as well. The chain employs TRBV27 and TRBJ1-2; perhaps TRBD1 as D (5 bases). Looked up from germline, CDR1 is MNHEY and CDR2 is SMNVEV (reference sequence). The CDR3 length is 13 residues. Between the trimmed V and J ends, which lost 2 bases and 3 bases, there was a span of 7 bases. CDR3 nucleotides: TGTGCCAGCAGTTTAGGGGGGGACTATGGCTACACCTTC. It codes for CASSLGGDYGYTF.

This clone was counted only a few times. The chain links TRBV5-1 to TRBJ2-7, with D perhaps matching TRBD2 (5 bases). Germline V lookup: CDR1 SGHRS, CDR2 YFSETQ. The CDR3 consists of 11 residues. Between the trimmed V and J ends, which lost 4 bases and 3 bases, there was a span of 5 bases. The CDR3 loop is CASSGSYEQYF. The CDR3 DNA is TGCGCCAGCAGCGGGAGCTACGAGCAGTACTTC.

The gene calls are TRBV9 and TRBJ2-5; 7 bases are a match to TRBD1. J gave up 4 bases and V 4 bases, and 4 bases lay outside the gene matches. The CDR3 is 13 amino acids. Per germline, CDR1 SGDLS and CDR2 YYNGEE. The CDR3 region has the DNA TGTGCCAGCAGCCCGGGGACAGCAGAGACCCAGTACTTC. It specifies CASSPGTAETQYF.

The chain recombines TRBV7-9 with TRBJ2-3, with TRBD2 identical over 10 bases. CDR1 and CDR2 (germline): SEHNR, FQNEAQ (reference sequence). V shed 6 bases and J 3 bases; nucleotides not matched to a gene: 9. This CDR3 is built from 16 residues. The CDR3: CASSPLAGEGTDTQYF. CDR3 bases: TGTGCCAGCAGTCCTCTAGCGGGAGAAGGAACAGATACGCAGTATTTT.

J is TRBJ2-1 and V is TRBV18; 8 bases are a match to TRBD2. V lost 1 base to trimming and J lost 5 bases; unmatched junction nucleotides: 4. The CDR3 has 15 residues. Germline V gives CDR1 KGHSH, CDR2 LQKENI. CDR3 DNA sequence: TGTGCCAGCTCACCACGGCGGGGGGCAAACAATGAGCAGTTCTTC. It is translated as CASSPRRGANNEQFF.

The rearrangement links TRBV27 to TRBJ1-5; a possible D gene is TRBD1 (6 bases). The V and J ends lost 4 bases and 0 bases respectively, with 16 bases between them. Germline V gene lookup returns CDR1 MNHEY and CDR2 SMNVEV (reference sequence). This CDR3 has 17 residues. CDR3 coding DNA: TGTGCCAGCAGTTGGAGGGGGGGCCCTTATAGCAATCAGCCCCAGCATTTT. This sequence encodes CASSWRGGPYSNQPQHF.